This T cell receptor (beta chain) was found in a study of Ad26.COV2.S vaccination and SARS-CoV-2 variants. The assay was immunoSEQ multiplex PCR, and TCRdb's table has in-frame clones only and misses some. The sample holds 200,000 to 250,000 clones, 88% seen once. The CDR3 has 16 amino acids. Trimming pared 0 bases from V and 3 bases from J, leaving 11 bases between. Germline loops: CDR1 LNHNV, CDR2 YYDKDF (reference sequence). Indicated treatment: roughly 19 received Ad26.COV2.S at low or high dose, single or two shots; 5 received placebo; per-sample allocation not given. Specimens were obtained on day 63 following the first vaccine or placebo injection. The individual, an adult aged 18-55 years, was a donor in Boston.

The TCR comes from a person between 18 and 59 years old who received the Ad26.COV2.S COVID-19 vaccine or a placebo. This specimen consisted of peripheral blood, obtained in a trial of Ad26.COV2.S vaccine versus placebo. The chain carries TRBV15 and TRBJ1-4; weak D call: TRBD1 (6 bases). The CDR3 reads CATSRDPRTANEKLFF. Here the CDR3 DNA reads TGTGCCACCAGCAGAGATCCCAGGACAGCTAATGAAAAACTGTTTTTT.